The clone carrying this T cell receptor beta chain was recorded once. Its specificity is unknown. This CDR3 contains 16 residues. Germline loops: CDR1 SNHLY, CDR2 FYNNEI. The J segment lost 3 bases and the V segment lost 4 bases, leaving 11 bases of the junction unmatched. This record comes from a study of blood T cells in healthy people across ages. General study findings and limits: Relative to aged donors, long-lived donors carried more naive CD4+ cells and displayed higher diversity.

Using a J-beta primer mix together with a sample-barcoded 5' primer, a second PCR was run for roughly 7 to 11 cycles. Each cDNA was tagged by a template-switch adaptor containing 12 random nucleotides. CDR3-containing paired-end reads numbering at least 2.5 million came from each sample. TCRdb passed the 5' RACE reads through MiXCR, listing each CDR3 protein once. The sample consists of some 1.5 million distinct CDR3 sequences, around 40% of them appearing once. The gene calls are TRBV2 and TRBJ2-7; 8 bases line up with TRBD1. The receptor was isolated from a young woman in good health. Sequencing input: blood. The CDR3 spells CASSVAGGPLGYEQYF. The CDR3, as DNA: TGTGCCAGCAGTGTGGCAGGGGGCCCCCTAGGCTACGAGCAGTACTTC. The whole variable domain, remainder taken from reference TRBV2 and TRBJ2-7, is EPEVTQTPSHQVTQMGQEVILRCVPISNHLYFYWYRQILGQKVEFLVSFYNNEISEKSEIFDDQFSVERPDGSNFTLKIRSTKLEDSAMYFCASSVAGGPLGYEQYFGPGTRLTVT.